These 29 T cell receptor beta chains originate from one sample sequenced in a study of blood T cell repertoires in COVID-19. Sequencing was performed with immunoSEQ multiplex PCR; in TCRdb, only in-frame clones are kept and a portion is missing. The table has 270,000 or so clones, about 83% seen once. The sample taken for sequencing was peripheral blood. The receptors shown here come from a woman in her fifties or sixties who had recovered from COVID-19.

The genes are TRBV30 and TRBJ1-1; D is perhaps TRBD1 (5 bases). This CDR3 region has 14 residues. Germline loops: CDR1 GTSNPN, CDR2 SVGIG (reference sequence). DNA of the CDR3: TGTGCTCAGTCGCCGGACGGGGGACTGGGTGAAGCTTTCTTT. Translation: CAQSPDGGLGEAFF.

V usage is TRBV24-1 and J usage is TRBJ2-7; 11 positions match TRBD2. The V gene end was trimmed by 9 bases and the J gene end by 7 bases; junction bases not matched to a gene: 10. This CDR3 is 14 amino acids long. From germline, CDR1 is KGHDR and CDR2 SFDVKD. In DNA form, the CDR3 reads TGTGCCACCGCTGGGACTAGCGGATCCCGAGAGCAGTACTTC. It is translated as CATAGTSGSREQYF.

The chain joins TRBV19 to TRBJ1-2, with unresolved D. Per the germline V gene, CDR1 is LNHDA and CDR2 is SQIVND (reference sequence). V lost 6 bases and J 9 bases, leaving 17 bases between the germline ends. CDR3 length: 13 amino acids. The DNA for the CDR3 is TGTGCCAGTAGATCCAGCGGCCACCGGAGCTACACCTTC. This encodes CASRSSGHRSYTF.

J is TRBJ2-3 and V is TRBV4-1; D remains ambiguous. V dropped 0 bases and J dropped 7 bases, with 5 bases sitting between them. Germline V gene data show CDR1 as MGHRA and CDR2 as YSYEKL. The CDR3 has 12 residues. CDR3 residues: CASSQDHYTQYF. The CDR3, as DNA: TGCGCCAGCAGCCAAGACCACTATACGCAGTATTTT.

This sequence joins TRBV19 and TRBJ2-5; TRBD1 agrees at 8 bases. Germline-derived CDR1 and CDR2 are LNHDA and SQIVND (reference sequence). The J segment lost 5 bases and the V segment lost 7 bases, leaving 9 bases of the junction unmatched. The CDR3 covers 14 residues. The CDR3 spells CASTGRGLRETQYF. The CDR3 bases are TGTGCCAGTACAGGCAGGGGGCTTCGGGAGACCCAGTACTTC.

The chain uses TRBV6-2 or TRBV6-3 and TRBJ1-1, with D possibly matching TRBD1 (6 bases). V was trimmed by 5 bases and J by 1 base, leaving 14 bases between them. CDR3 length: 15 residues. CDR1 is MNHEY and CDR2 is SVGEGT in the germline V gene. In DNA form, the CDR3 reads TGTGCCAGCAGTACCCACAGGGAAAGGAACACTGAAGCTTTCTTT. Translating gives CASSTHRERNTEAFF.

The chain has TRBV29-1 and TRBJ1-2, with 7 bases aligning to TRBD1. The CDR3 is 14 amino acids. Germline V CDR1 and CDR2: SQVTM, ANQGSEA. V trimming: 0 bases; J trimming: 1 base; junction bases outside the gene matches: 2. CDR3 DNA: TGCAGCGTTGAAGACAGGGGGTTTAACTATGGCTACACCTTC. Its translation is CSVEDRGFNYGYTF.

There are a few counts of this clone. The chain has TRBV10-2 and TRBJ1-2; D ambiguous. Germline values: CDR1 WSHSY, CDR2 SAAADI. Trimming left V 2 bases short and J 1 base short, with 5 bases between. This CDR3 is 13 amino acids long. CDR3: CASSEAVNYGYTF. CDR3 nucleotide sequence: TGCGCCAGCAGTGAGGCGGTTAACTATGGCTACACCTTC.

This clone was recorded at least ten times. The rearrangement uses TRBV19 and TRBJ2-1, with 11 bases that match TRBD2. The V and J ends lost 4 bases and 4 bases, in that order; junction bases with no gene match: 3. The CDR3 totals 15 residues. The germline CDR1 and CDR2 sequences are LNHDA and SQIVND (reference sequence). The CDR3 reads CASSKGLADYNEQFF. The CDR3 DNA reads as TGTGCCAGTAGTAAGGGACTAGCGGATTACAATGAGCAGTTCTTC.

The chain combines TRBV7-8 with TRBJ2-1; TRBD2 matches at 10 bases. Germline CDR1 SGHVS, CDR2 FQNEAQ. Trimming cost V 2 bases and J 4 bases; bases outside gene matches: 8. The CDR3 has 17 amino acids. The CDR3 here is CASSLRLPSGGYNEQFF. The CDR3 DNA reads TGTGCCAGCAGCTTACGTCTCCCTAGCGGGGGTTACAATGAGCAGTTCTTC.

The chain uses TRBV14 and TRBJ2-7, with 11 bases matching TRBD2. Losses at the gene ends were 4 bases for V and 0 bases for J; bases not matched to a gene: 5. Looked up from germline, CDR1 is SGHDN and CDR2 is FVKESK. There are 16 residues in the CDR3. Here the CDR3 reads CASSPLAGGTSYEQYF. CDR3 nucleotide sequence: TGTGCCAGCAGCCCGCTAGCGGGAGGTACCTCCTACGAGCAGTACTTC.

The V and J genes are TRBV5-4 and TRBJ2-5; TRBD1 matches 9 bases. The CDR3 sequence is 16 residues long. After removal of 0 bases from V and 7 bases from J, the junction contained 10 bases not matched to a gene. CDR1 and CDR2 (germline): SGHNT, YYREEE (reference sequence). DNA for the CDR3: TGTGCCAGCAGCTTGGGCGGACAGGGGCTAGCAGGGACCCAGTACTTC. It yields the protein CASSLGGQGLAGTQYF. The full variable domain, completed using reference TRBV5-4 and TRBJ2-5, is ETGVTQSPTHLIKTRGQQVTLRCSSQSGHNTVSWYQQALGQGPQFIFQYYREEENGRGNFPPRFSGLQFPNYSSELNVNALELDDSALYLCASSLGGQGLAGTQYFGPGTRLLVL.

J is TRBJ2-5 and V is TRBV5-5; weak D call: TRBD2 (6 bases). Trimming removed 4 bases at V and 1 base at J, with 14 bases between. The germline gives CDR1 SGHKS, CDR2 YYEKEE (reference sequence). The CDR3 runs 15 residues. The CDR3 nucleotides are TGTGCCAGCAGCGGAGTACCGGGAGCCCAAGAGACCCAGTACTTC. This encodes CASSGVPGAQETQYF.

The V and J genes are TRBV18 and TRBJ2-7; TRBD1 matches 9 bases. CDR3 length: 14 amino acids. V lost 6 bases, J lost 3 bases, and 6 bases stayed unmatched. Germline loops: CDR1 KGHSH, CDR2 LQKENI. CDR3 nucleotide sequence: TGTGCCAGCTCCCTGGGGGGACAGGGCTACGAGCAGTACTTC. This codes for CASSLGGQGYEQYF.

The chain carries TRBV6-2 or TRBV6-3 and TRBJ2-3; 10 positions match TRBD2. Germline V lookup: CDR1 MNHEY, CDR2 SVGEGT. This CDR3 contains 16 residues. Trimming removed 6 bases from V and 2 bases from J; junction bases left unmatched: 8. CDR3 in amino acids: CASSRRTSGVTDTQYF. The CDR3 DNA reads as TGTGCCAGCAGCCGACGGACTAGCGGTGTCACAGATACGCAGTATTTT.

This rearrangement joins TRBV12-3 or TRBV12-4 to TRBJ1-5, with D unclear. This CDR3 spans 13 amino acids. Trimming left V 10 bases short and J 4 bases short, with 14 bases between. The chain's CDR3 is CATNGEGNQPQHF. The CDR3 coding sequence is TGTGCCACGAACGGGGAAGGGAATCAGCCCCAGCATTTT.

This clone was observed a handful of times. The J gene is TRBJ1-4, the V gene TRBV7-2; weak D call: TRBD1 (5 bases). Germline CDR1 is SGHTA and CDR2 is FQGNSA. Trimming cost V 3 bases and J 2 bases, with 7 bases left between them. CDR3 size: 14 residues. The CDR3 is CASSFDSTNEKLFF. Here the CDR3 DNA reads TGTGCCAGCAGCTTCGACAGTACTAATGAAAAACTGTTTTTT.

The gene calls are TRBV12-3 or TRBV12-4 and TRBJ2-1, with D tentatively TRBD2 (5 bases). CDR3 length: 13 amino acids. V was clipped by 2 bases and J by 9 bases, with 11 bases between them. CDR3 sequence reads: CASSLRAEGEQFF. The CDR3, as DNA: TGTGCCAGCAGTTTAAGGGCCGAGGGTGAGCAGTTCTTC.

A few counts support this clone. The V gene is TRBV3-1 (or the pseudogene TRBV3-2), the J gene TRBJ2-2, with D hard to call. Germline V CDR1 and CDR2: LGHDT, YNNKEL (reference sequence). This CDR3 spans 12 amino acids. V was pared by 4 bases and J by 7 bases, with 7 bases between. CDR3: CASSRTSGELFF. In DNA, the CDR3 is TGTGCCAGCAGCCGCACCAGCGGGGAGCTGTTTTTT.

Notes on this clone: Distinct nucleotide sequences in the sample also encode this CDR3. This chain joins TRBV6-5 and TRBJ2-7; 10 bases align to TRBD2. Germline V gene sequence: CDR1 MNHEY, CDR2 SVGAGI. The J segment lost 2 bases and the V segment lost 5 bases, leaving 3 bases of the junction unmatched. This CDR3 spans 14 amino acids. This CDR3 reads CASSRLAGAYEQYF. CDR3 DNA sequence: TGTGCCAGCAGTCGTCTAGCGGGGGCCTACGAGCAGTACTTC.

The rearrangement joins TRBV2 to TRBJ1-1; 8 nucleotides align to TRBD1. Germline CDR1 reads SNHLY; CDR2 reads FYNNEI. V shed 6 bases and J 1 base; nucleotides not matched to a gene: 7. CDR3 length: 15 residues. The CDR3: CASSDRGTGNTEAFF. The CDR3 DNA is TGTGCCAGCAGCGATCGGGGGACAGGGAACACTGAAGCTTTCTTT.

This clone was observed once. This rearrangement joins TRBV11-3 to TRBJ2-1, with TRBD1 identical over 7 bases. From germline, CDR1 is SGHNT and CDR2 YENEEA. V shed 6 bases and J 3 bases; nucleotides not matched to a gene: 8. The CDR3 is 15 residues long. The CDR3 loop is CASSRAGTDYNEQFF. For the CDR3, the DNA is TGTGCCAGCAGTCGGGCCGGGACAGACTACAATGAGCAGTTCTTC.

The chain uses TRBV7-8 and TRBJ1-5; no definite D call. The length of the CDR3 is 16 residues. The ends were cut back, 5 bases at V and 2 bases at J, with 16 bases in the middle. Germline V gives CDR1 SGHVS, CDR2 FQNEAQ. This CDR3 is CASSPFRKEGNQPQHF. As DNA, the CDR3 is TGTGCCAGCAGCCCGTTCCGAAAGGAGGGCAATCAGCCCCAGCATTTT.

CDR3 in amino acids: CASSWTGGYSYNEQFF. The CDR3 DNA sequence: TGCGCCAGCAGCTGGACAGGGGGCTATAGTTACAATGAGCAGTTCTTC. This rearrangement joins TRBV5-1 to TRBJ2-1, with 11 bases lining up with TRBD1. J lost 4 bases, V lost 3 bases, and 6 bases had no gene match. The germline gives CDR1 SGHRS, CDR2 YFSETQ. The CDR3 runs to 16 residues.

V usage is TRBV4-3 and J usage is TRBJ2-3; 8 positions match TRBD2. The CDR3 has 16 amino acids. Germline V gene sequence: CDR1 LGHNA, CDR2 YSLEER. With 0 bases clipped from V and 6 bases from J, the junction kept 8 bases outside the gene matches. Here the CDR3 reads CASSQEIAGRGDTQYF. The CDR3 DNA follows: TGCGCCAGCAGCCAAGAAATAGCGGGGCGGGGGGATACGCAGTATTTT.

This chain links TRBV5-1 with TRBJ2-7; 11 bases line up with TRBD1. The CDR3 covers 15 residues. After removal of 4 bases from V and 5 bases from J, the junction contained 8 bases not matched to a gene. Germline values: CDR1 SGHRS, CDR2 YFSETQ. The CDR3 loop is CASSKPGQGVDEQYF. For the CDR3, the DNA is TGCGCCAGCAGCAAACCGGGACAGGGGGTTGACGAGCAGTACTTC.

The V call is TRBV5-4, the J call TRBJ2-2, with 16 bases that match TRBD2. The CDR3 has 19 residues. CDR1 and CDR2 (germline): SGHNT, YYREEE (reference sequence). V dropped 5 bases and J dropped 1; count of bases not matched to a gene: 8. Here the CDR3 reads CASSPPGLAGGMNTGELFF. CDR3 nucleotides: TGTGCCAGCAGTCCACCGGGACTAGCGGGAGGGATGAACACCGGGGAGCTGTTTTTT.

The V and J genes are TRBV29-1 and TRBJ2-3; 14 bases are a match to TRBD2. CDR1 and CDR2 from the germline V gene are SQVTM and ANQGSEA. There are 18 residues in the CDR3. V lost 2 bases and J lost 3; bases outside the gene matches: 10. CDR3 DNA sequence: TGCAGCGTTGAATTTGGGACTAGCGGGGGTCCCGGGACAGATACGCAGTATTTT. Residues: CSVEFGTSGGPGTDTQYF.

V and J are TRBV9 and TRBJ1-1; no clear D. The germline V gene has CDR1 SGDLS and CDR2 YYNGEE. The CDR3 consists of 14 residues. V was shortened by 4 bases and J by 6 bases, with 16 bases between the two germline ends. CDR3: CASSPPSTSAEAFF. CDR3 nucleotides: TGTGCCAGCAGCCCCCCCTCAACGTCGGCTGAAGCTTTCTTT. The full variable domain, with the rest looked up from reference TRBV9 and TRBJ1-1, is DSGVTQTPKHLITATGQRVTLRCSPRSGDLSVYWYQQSLDQGLQFLIQYYNGEERAKGNILERFSAQQFPDLHSELNLSSLELGDSALYFCASSPPSTSAEAFFGQGTRLTVV.